These 27 T cell receptor beta chains originate from one sample sequenced in a study of T cell repertoires in cytomegalovirus infection. TCRdb reprocessed the reads with MiXCR, giving one entry per CDR3 protein. The top ten hold 13% of the sample, which has some 800,000 distinct CDR3 sequences, 25% to 30% seen once. These receptors are not linked to any known antigen. The sequenced sample was cultured CD8+ T cells from PBMCs, obtained from culture after CMV antigen stimulation. All receptors derive from a human donor in good health (CMV status not recorded). Some clones in this sample may be carry-over from other donors' samples.

Comments on this clonotype: This may come from a read error, since a much larger clone is one base off. The J gene is TRBJ2-2, the V gene TRBV7-8; the match to TRBD1 covers 9 bases. CDR1 and CDR2 (germline): SGHVS, FQNEAQ. This CDR3 is built from 17 residues. V shed 5 bases and J 8 bases; nucleotides not matched to a gene: 15. Here the CDR3 reads CASSTERDREHVGELFF. CDR3 nucleotide sequence: TGTGCCAGCAGCACAGAGAGGGACAGGGAGCATGTGGGGGAGCTGTTTTTT.

Ten or more counts support this clonotype. This chain connects TRBV7-2 to TRBJ1-1; unclear D gene. The CDR3 length is 11 residues. Germline CDR1 is SGHTA and CDR2 is FQGNSA. Trimming took 5 bases from V and 10 from J, leaving 11 bases between them. The CDR3 sequence is CASSPGVSAFF. CDR3 nucleotide sequence: TGTGCCAGCAGCCCCGGGGTATCAGCTTTCTTT.

This clonotype has a count of ten or more. This chain connects TRBV12-3 or TRBV12-4 to TRBJ1-2; weak D call: TRBD1 (6 bases). Trimming left V 9 bases short and J 7 bases short, with 15 bases between. This CDR3 is built from 12 residues. The CDR3 loop reads CASFRGGVGYTF. Here the CDR3 DNA reads TGTGCCAGTTTTAGAGGGGGTGTTGGCTACACCTTC.

This clonotype was counted between two and nine times. J is TRBJ2-2 and V is TRBV7-2, with 7 bases matching TRBD2. This CDR3 has 15 amino acids. Germline CDR1 is SGHTA and CDR2 is FQGNSA. The V and J ends lost 3 bases and 1 base, in that order; junction bases with no gene match: 2. The CDR3 DNA follows: TGTGCCAGCAGCTTCCGGGGGGTGAACACCGGGGAGCTGTTTTTT. This encodes CASSFRGVNTGELFF.

The rearrangement links TRBV27 to TRBJ2-3, with 13 bases aligning to TRBD2. The length of the CDR3 is 17 residues. Germline lookup yields CDR1 MNHEY and CDR2 SMNVEV (reference sequence). J was trimmed by 0 bases and V by 5 bases; bases with no gene match: 5. The CDR3 sequence is CASSPRTSGGSTDTQYF. CDR3 nucleotide sequence: TGTGCCAGCAGTCCGAGGACTAGCGGGGGCAGCACAGATACGCAGTATTTT.

The chain recombines TRBV10-3 with TRBJ1-5; weak D call: TRBD1 (6 bases). V was cut by 0 bases and J by 5 bases, with 11 bases left in between. Germline CDR1 reads ENHRY; CDR2 reads SYGVKD. The CDR3 covers 15 residues. CDR3 coding DNA: TGTGCCATCAGTGAGTCCACAGGGACCTATCAGCCCCAGCATTTT. It translates to CAISESTGTYQPQHF.

V usage is TRBV28 and J usage is TRBJ1-1; 11 bases fit TRBD1. The CDR3 has 15 residues. V shed 7 bases and J 3 bases; nucleotides not matched to a gene: 7. Germline V gene sequence: CDR1 MDHEN, CDR2 SYDVKM. In nucleotides, the CDR3 is TGTGCCAGCACCCCTCGGACAGGGGGCGACACTGAAGCTTTCTTT. This translates into CASTPRTGGDTEAFF.

This clonotype has a handful of counts. V usage is TRBV7-6 and J usage is TRBJ2-7, with D uncertain. The CDR3 has 13 residues. The V and J ends lost 6 bases and 2 bases respectively, with 11 bases between them. Looked up from germline, CDR1 is SGHVS and CDR2 is FNYEAQ. CDR3: CASRSDGAYEQYF. DNA of the CDR3: TGTGCCAGCAGGTCGGACGGTGCCTACGAGCAGTACTTC.

This clonotype is medium-sized (0.01 to 0.1%). The gene calls are TRBV7-9 and TRBJ1-2; D is possibly TRBD1 (6 bases). Deletions cut 5 bases from V and 0 bases from J, with 16 bases between. Per germline, CDR1 SEHNR and CDR2 FQNEAQ (reference sequence). The CDR3 loop spans 16 amino acids. The chain's CDR3 is CASSLDSLPANYGYTF. The DNA for the CDR3 is TGTGCCAGCAGCCTGGACAGCCTCCCCGCTAACTATGGCTACACCTTC.

This clonotype came up a few times. The rearrangement joins TRBV9 to TRBJ1-4; the D gene is possibly TRBD1 (6 bases). Trimming took off 0 bases at V and 5 bases at J, with 11 bases between the two ends. The CDR3 has 15 amino acids. CDR1 and CDR2 from the germline V gene are SGDLS and YYNGEE. The CDR3 reads CASSVESGGNEKLFF. In DNA form, the CDR3 reads TGTGCCAGCAGCGTAGAATCCGGGGGCAATGAAAAACTGTTTTTT.

The chain couples TRBV7-3 to TRBJ1-3; unclear D gene. CDR3 size: 19 residues. The V gene's germline CDR1 is SGHTA and CDR2 FQGTGA. Trimming left V 1 base short and J 2 bases short, with 21 bases between. CDR3 sequence: CASSLKTRREGETGNTIYF. CDR3 sequence (DNA): TGTGCCAGCAGCTTAAAGACCCGGAGGGAGGGAGAGACTGGAAACACCATATATTTT.

This clonotype appeared a few times. The chain is built from TRBV6-6 and TRBJ2-2, with 13 nucleotides matching TRBD2. The germline gives CDR1 MNHNY, CDR2 SVGAGI (reference sequence). This CDR3 is built from 16 residues. Trimming removed 6 bases from V and 4 bases from J; junction bases left unmatched: 5. This CDR3 is CASRLAGGPGTGELFF. The CDR3 DNA is TGTGCCAGCAGACTAGCGGGGGGGCCGGGCACCGGGGAGCTGTTTTTT.

This clonotype was picked up a small number of times. V usage is TRBV12-3 or TRBV12-4 and J usage is TRBJ2-1, with 10 positions matching TRBD1. V shed 10 bases, J shed 5 bases, and the junction held 5 bases outside the gene matches. The CDR3 consists of 13 residues. CDR3: CATGQGVDNEQFF. DNA of the CDR3: TGTGCCACAGGACAGGGGGTAGACAATGAGCAGTTCTTC.

This chain uses TRBV28 with TRBJ1-2; TRBD1 aligns across 11 bases. V lost 6 bases to trimming and J lost 14 bases; unmatched junction nucleotides: 11. Germline V lookup: CDR1 MDHEN, CDR2 SYDVKM. CDR3 size: 13 residues. CDR3 DNA sequence: TGTGCCAGCAGACAGGACAGGGGGCGGATTAGGACCTTC. Its translation: CASRQDRGRIRTF.

This chain connects TRBV6-2 or TRBV6-3 to TRBJ2-1; the match to TRBD2 covers 12 bases. V trimming: 0 bases; J trimming: 8 bases; junction bases outside the gene matches: 5. The germline V gene encodes CDR1 MNHEY and CDR2 SVGEGT. CDR3 length: 16 amino acids. CDR3 amino acids: CASSYSLAGGIDEQFF. The CDR3 bases are TGTGCCAGCAGTTACTCCCTAGCGGGGGGGATCGATGAGCAGTTCTTC.

Notes on this clonotype: This may stem from a read error, because a much larger clone lies one nucleotide away. The chain employs TRBV7-8 and TRBJ2-3, with a tentative D call TRBD2 (5 bases). The CDR3 covers 16 residues. Germline V gives CDR1 SGHVS, CDR2 FQNEAQ. Trimming cost V 6 bases and J 0 bases, with 16 bases left between them. The chain's CDR3 is CASRSWGADSTDTQYF. The CDR3, as DNA: TGTGCCAGCAGATCCTGGGGAGCGGATAGCACAGATACGCAGTATTTT.

The chain joins TRBV27 to TRBJ1-6; the match to TRBD1 covers 8 bases. Germline V gives CDR1 MNHEY, CDR2 SMNVEV (reference sequence). The CDR3 loop spans 15 amino acids. The V gene end was trimmed by 5 bases and the J gene end by 8 bases; junction bases not matched to a gene: 8. CDR3 region: CASSPPPGGHSPLHF. CDR3 sequence (DNA): TGTGCCAGCAGTCCCCCGCCAGGGGGCCATTCACCCCTCCACTTT.

The V call is TRBV7-9, the J call TRBJ2-3, with TRBD2 matching over 10 bases. V shed 7 bases, J shed 6 bases, and the junction held 19 bases outside the gene matches. The germline V gene has CDR1 SEHNR and CDR2 FQNEAQ (reference sequence). The CDR3 runs to 18 residues. The CDR3 nucleotides are TGTGCCAGCACCGGATTAGGGTTACTAGCGGGGCGTCGGGATACGCAGTATTTT. It encodes CASTGLGLLAGRRDTQYF.

V usage is TRBV7-9 and J usage is TRBJ2-3; 10 bases are a match to TRBD2. The CDR3 totals 16 residues. From germline, CDR1 is SEHNR and CDR2 FQNEAQ (reference sequence). Unmatched junction bases numbered 9, after V lost 6 bases and J lost 3 bases. The DNA of the CDR3 is TGTGCCAGCAGTCTAAGCGGGGGGGGAAGGACAGATACGCAGTATTTT. Its translation: CASSLSGGGRTDTQYF. The entire variable domain, with the rest obtained from reference TRBV7-9 and TRBJ2-3, is as follows: DTGVSQNPRHKITKRGQNVTFRCDPISEHNRLYWYRQTLGQGPEFLTYFQNEAQLEKSRLLSDRFSAERPKGSFSTLEIQRTEQGDSAMYLCASSLSGGGRTDTQYFGPGTRLTVL.

This clonotype was counted many times. This sequence joins TRBV7-2 and TRBJ1-1; no reliable D call. The germline V gene encodes CDR1 SGHTA and CDR2 FQGNSA. The V end was cut by 0 bases, the J end by 0 bases, with 8 bases between. The CDR3 consists of 15 residues. DNA of the CDR3: TGTGCCAGCAGCTTAGCCAGCAGCATGAACACTGAAGCTTTCTTT. Its protein product is CASSLASSMNTEAFF.

There are a few counts of this clonotype. CDR3 sequence (DNA): TGCGCCAGCAGCCAAGTTCGAGGTAGCTTCGAGCAGTACTTC. It codes for CASSQVRGSFEQYF. The J gene is TRBJ2-7, the V gene TRBV4-1; D gene unclear. The ends were cut back, 1 base at V and 6 bases at J, with 13 bases in the middle. The CDR3 extends over 14 amino acids. Germline lookup yields CDR1 MGHRA and CDR2 YSYEKL.

The chain carries TRBV29-1 and TRBJ1-2, with 7 nucleotides matching TRBD1. V lost 7 bases and J lost 0; bases outside the gene matches: 5. The CDR3 length is 13 residues. Germline V gene data show CDR1 as SQVTM and CDR2 as ANQGSEA. CDR3 in amino acids: CSAQGDTNYGYTF. In nucleotides, the CDR3 is TGCAGCGCCCAGGGGGACACTAACTATGGCTACACCTTC.

J is TRBJ1-6 and V is TRBV6-5; D is possibly TRBD1 (6 bases). The V end was cut by 0 bases, the J end by 8 bases, with 11 bases between. CDR3 length: 15 residues. Germline loops: CDR1 MNHEY, CDR2 SVGAGI. CDR3 nucleotide sequence: TGTGCCAGCAGTTACTCGAGGAGGGGGGATTCACCCCTCCACTTT. This encodes CASSYSRRGDSPLHF.

This clonotype was seen more than once but under ten times. J is TRBJ2-1 and V is TRBV28, with 11 bases matching TRBD1. The CDR3 sequence is 13 residues long. V shed 6 bases and J 14 bases; nucleotides not matched to a gene: 9. Germline CDR1 MDHEN, CDR2 SYDVKM. CDR3 region: CASSTRTGGEEFF. In nucleotides, the CDR3 is TGTGCCAGCAGCACTAGGACAGGGGGCGAGGAGTTCTTC.

The V and J genes are TRBV28 and TRBJ2-5, with 8 bases fitting TRBD1. V shed 5 bases, J shed 2 bases, and the junction held 16 bases outside the gene matches. This CDR3 comprises 18 residues. The germline V gene encodes CDR1 MDHEN and CDR2 SYDVKM. The CDR3 sequence: CASSPRTGHALAQETQYF. As DNA, the CDR3 is TGTGCCAGCAGTCCAAGGACAGGGCATGCGTTGGCACAAGAGACCCAGTACTTC. The whole variable domain, remainder taken from reference TRBV28 and TRBJ2-5, is DVKVTQSSRYLVKRTGEKVFLECVQDMDHENMFWYRQDPGLGLRLIYFSYDVKMKEKGDIPEGYSVSREKKERFSLILESASTNQTSMYLCASSPRTGHALAQETQYFGPGTRLLVL.

The chain carries TRBV28 and TRBJ1-5; no clear D. V shed 3 bases and J shed 3 bases, with 6 bases lying between them. The CDR3 is made up of 13 amino acids. Germline V gene lookup returns CDR1 MDHEN and CDR2 SYDVKM. CDR3 sequence: CASSFTFNQPQHF. CDR3 nucleotides: TGTGCCAGCAGTTTCACGTTCAATCAGCCCCAGCATTTT. Complete variable domain (other parts from reference TRBV28 and TRBJ1-5): DVKVTQSSRYLVKRTGEKVFLECVQDMDHENMFWYRQDPGLGLRLIYFSYDVKMKEKGDIPEGYSVSREKKERFSLILESASTNQTSMYLCASSFTFNQPQHFGDGTRLSIL.

This clonotype was counted ten times or more. The chain uses TRBV7-9 and TRBJ2-1; D remains ambiguous. V was shortened by 5 bases and J by 8 bases, with 19 bases between the two germline ends. Germline CDR1 is SEHNR and CDR2 is FQNEAQ (reference sequence). CDR3 length equals 15 residues. As DNA, the CDR3 is TGTGCCAGCAGCCCTTACGCAGGTTTTAAAGATGAGCAGTTCTTC. Amino acid sequence: CASSPYAGFKDEQFF.